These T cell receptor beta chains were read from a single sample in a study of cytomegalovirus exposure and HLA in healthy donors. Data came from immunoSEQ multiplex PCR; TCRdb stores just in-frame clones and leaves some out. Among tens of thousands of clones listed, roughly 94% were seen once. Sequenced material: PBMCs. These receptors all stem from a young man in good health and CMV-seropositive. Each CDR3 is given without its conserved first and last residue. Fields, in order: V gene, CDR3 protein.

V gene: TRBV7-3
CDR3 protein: ASSPTGDNTEAF

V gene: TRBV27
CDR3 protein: ASKWNTGAGQPQH

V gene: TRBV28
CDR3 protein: ASRDYRTDTQY

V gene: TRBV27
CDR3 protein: ASRLNRGQRDTQY

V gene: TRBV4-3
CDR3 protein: ASSQDATGVVDEQF

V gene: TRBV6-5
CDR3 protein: ASRGLGGRNEKLF

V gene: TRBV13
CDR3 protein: ASSLGRGREETQY

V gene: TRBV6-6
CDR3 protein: ASSYSIQTYGYT

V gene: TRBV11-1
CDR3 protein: ASSLLTGEQF

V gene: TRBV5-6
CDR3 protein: ASSSPTSGGSYEQY

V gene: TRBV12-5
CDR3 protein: ASGLVPTHHGTVRWEQY

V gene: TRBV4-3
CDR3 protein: ASSQDSAGRRTYGYT

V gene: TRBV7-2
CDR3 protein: ASSFESGSGDTQY

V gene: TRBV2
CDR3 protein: ASSEWWGGDEQF

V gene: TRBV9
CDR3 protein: ASSMTRDFSSTDTQY

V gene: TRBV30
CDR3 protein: AWARGTGGVMNTEAF